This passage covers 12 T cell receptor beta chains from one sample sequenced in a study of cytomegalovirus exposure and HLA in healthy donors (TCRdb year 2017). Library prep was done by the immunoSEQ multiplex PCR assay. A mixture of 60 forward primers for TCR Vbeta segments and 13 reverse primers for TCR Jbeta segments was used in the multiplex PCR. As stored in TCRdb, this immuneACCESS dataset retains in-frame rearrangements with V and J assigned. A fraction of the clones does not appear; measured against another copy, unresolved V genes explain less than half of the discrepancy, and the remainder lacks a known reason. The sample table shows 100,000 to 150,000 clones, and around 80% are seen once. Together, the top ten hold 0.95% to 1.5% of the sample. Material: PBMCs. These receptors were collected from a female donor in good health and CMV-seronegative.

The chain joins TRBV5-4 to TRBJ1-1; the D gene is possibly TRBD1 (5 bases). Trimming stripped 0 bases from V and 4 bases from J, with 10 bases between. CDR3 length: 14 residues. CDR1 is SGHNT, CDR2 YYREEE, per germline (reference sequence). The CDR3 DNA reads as TGTGCCAGCAGCTTGGAGGCAGGGCTCACTGAAGCTTTCTTT. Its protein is CASSLEAGLTEAFF.

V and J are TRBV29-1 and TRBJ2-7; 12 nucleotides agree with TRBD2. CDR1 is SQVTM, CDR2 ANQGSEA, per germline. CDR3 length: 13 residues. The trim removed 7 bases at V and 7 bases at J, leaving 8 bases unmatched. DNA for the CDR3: TGCAGCGCCTGCCTAGCGGGAGGGGGGGAGCAGTACTTC. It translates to CSACLAGGGEQYF.

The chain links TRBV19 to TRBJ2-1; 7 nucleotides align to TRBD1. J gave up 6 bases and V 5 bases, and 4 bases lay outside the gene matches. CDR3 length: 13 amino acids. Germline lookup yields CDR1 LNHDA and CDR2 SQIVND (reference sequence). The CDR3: CASSSQGRNEQFF. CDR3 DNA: TGTGCCAGTAGTTCACAGGGGCGCAATGAGCAGTTCTTC.

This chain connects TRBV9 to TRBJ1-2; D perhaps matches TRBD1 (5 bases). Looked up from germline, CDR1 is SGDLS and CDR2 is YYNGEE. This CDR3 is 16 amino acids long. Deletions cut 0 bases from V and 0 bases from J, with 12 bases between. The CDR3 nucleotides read TGTGCCAGCAGCGTAGGGGGGGGGAAAGCTAACTATGGCTACACCTTC. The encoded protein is CASSVGGGKANYGYTF.

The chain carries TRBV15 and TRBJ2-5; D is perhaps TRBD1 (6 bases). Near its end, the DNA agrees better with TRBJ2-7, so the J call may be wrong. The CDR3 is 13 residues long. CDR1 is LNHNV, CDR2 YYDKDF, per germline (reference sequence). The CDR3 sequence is CATSRKQGYEQYF. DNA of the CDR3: TGTGCCACCAGCAGAAAGCAGGGGTACGAGCAGTACTTC.

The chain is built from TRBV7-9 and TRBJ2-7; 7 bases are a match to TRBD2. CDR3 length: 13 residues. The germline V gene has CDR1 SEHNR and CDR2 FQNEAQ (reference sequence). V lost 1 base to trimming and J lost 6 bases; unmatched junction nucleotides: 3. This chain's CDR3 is CASSLGGGGEQYF. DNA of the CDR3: TGTGCCAGCAGCTTAGGGGGCGGGGGCGAGCAGTACTTC.

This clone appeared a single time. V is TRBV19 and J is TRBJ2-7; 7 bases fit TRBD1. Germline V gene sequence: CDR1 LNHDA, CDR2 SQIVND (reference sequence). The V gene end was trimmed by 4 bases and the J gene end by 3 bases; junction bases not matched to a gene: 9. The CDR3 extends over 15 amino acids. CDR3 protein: CASSTIQGINYEQYF. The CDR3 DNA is TGTGCCAGTAGTACGATACAGGGGATAAACTACGAGCAGTACTTC.

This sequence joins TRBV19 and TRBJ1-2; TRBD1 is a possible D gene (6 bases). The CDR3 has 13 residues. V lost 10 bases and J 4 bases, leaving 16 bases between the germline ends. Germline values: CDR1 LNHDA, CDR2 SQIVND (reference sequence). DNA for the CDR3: TGTGCCACCTCTGGGGGCCCATCCTATGGCTACACCTTC. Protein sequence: CATSGGPSYGYTF.

CDR3 protein: CASSSPSRTEAFF. The DNA of the CDR3 is TGTGCCAGCAGTAGCCCTAGTAGGACTGAAGCTTTCTTT. The V gene is TRBV6-1, the J gene TRBJ1-1; no clear D. V lost 5 bases and J lost 5, with 12 bases in between. Germline values: CDR1 MNHNS, CDR2 SASEGT. The length of the CDR3 is 13 residues.

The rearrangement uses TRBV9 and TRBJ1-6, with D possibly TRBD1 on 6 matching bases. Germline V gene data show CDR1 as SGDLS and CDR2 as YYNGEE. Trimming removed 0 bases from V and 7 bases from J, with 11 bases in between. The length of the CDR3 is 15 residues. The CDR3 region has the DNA TGTGCCAGCAGCGTAGCCCGGACAGTGAATTCACCCCTCCACTTT. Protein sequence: CASSVARTVNSPLHF.

In nucleotides, the CDR3 is TGTGCCAGCAGTGACCCCCCGACAGGTGAAGCTTTCTTT. This encodes CASSDPPTGEAFF. The chain recombines TRBV6-4 with TRBJ1-1; weak D call: TRBD1 (6 bases). Germline V gives CDR1 MRHNA, CDR2 SNTAGT. CDR3 size: 13 residues. V lost 2 bases and J lost 7, with 11 bases in between.

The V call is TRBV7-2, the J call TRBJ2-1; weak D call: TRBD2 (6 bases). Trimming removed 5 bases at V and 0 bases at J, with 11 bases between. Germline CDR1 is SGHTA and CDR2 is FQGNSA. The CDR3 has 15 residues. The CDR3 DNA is TGTGCCAGCAGCAAAACTAGCAGCTCCTACAATGAGCAGTTCTTC. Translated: CASSKTSSSYNEQFF.